A single sample gave rise to the 10 T cell receptor beta chains below, sequenced in a study of long-term antiretroviral therapy in people with HIV. Sequencing relied on immunoSEQ assay v3.0, run at survey level. Some clones are missing from TCRdb's copy, which holds only in-frame ones; the method was immunoSEQ multiplex PCR. The data show approximately 23,000 clones, about 85% seen once. Sequencing was performed on unsorted PBMCs, taken just over 2.6 years after starting antiretroviral therapy. The source of these receptors is a man between 35 and 55 years old with HIV.

A few counts support this clone. This rearrangement joins TRBV6-5 to TRBJ1-1, with 12 bases identical to TRBD1. CDR1 is MNHEY and CDR2 is SVGAGI in the germline V gene. The CDR3 totals 14 residues. V shed 7 bases, J shed 11 bases, and the junction held 11 bases outside the gene matches. In DNA form, the CDR3 reads TGTGCCAGCATCCAGATGGGACAGGGGGCGGAGGCTTTCTTT. Amino acid sequence: CASIQMGQGAEAFF.

The V call is TRBV5-4, the J call TRBJ2-5, with D perhaps TRBD2 (5 bases). The V end lost 0 bases, the J end lost 2 bases, and 8 bases lay between the germline ends. This CDR3 region has 14 residues. CDR1 is SGHNT, CDR2 YYREEE, per germline (reference sequence). The CDR3 DNA sequence: TGTGCCAGCAGCTTGGAGAGGGCTCAAGAGACCCAGTACTTC. Translated: CASSLERAQETQYF.

There are a few counts of this clone. The V and J genes are TRBV9 and TRBJ2-3, with 12 bases fitting TRBD1. The CDR3 has 16 amino acids. Germline V lookup: CDR1 SGDLS, CDR2 YYNGEE. V dropped 2 bases and J dropped 5; count of bases not matched to a gene: 6. CDR3 bases: TGTGCCAGCAGCGTGGGACAGGGGGCTTATGGAGATACGCAGTATTTT. Amino acid sequence: CASSVGQGAYGDTQYF.

The chain is built from TRBV27 and TRBJ2-3; D uncertain. The CDR3 is 14 residues long. Deletions cut 4 bases from V and 2 bases from J, with 10 bases between. CDR1 is MNHEY and CDR2 is SMNVEV in the germline V gene (reference sequence). The CDR3 sequence is CASSSQPDTDTQYF. CDR3 bases: TGTGCCAGCAGTTCTCAACCCGACACAGATACGCAGTATTTT.

The V gene is TRBV4-3, the J gene TRBJ2-2; the match to TRBD1 covers 8 bases. Losses at the gene ends were 0 bases for V and 4 bases for J; bases not matched to a gene: 10. Looked up from germline, CDR1 is LGHNA and CDR2 is YSLEER. This CDR3 comprises 18 residues. The CDR3 DNA follows: TGCGCCAGCAGCCAAGATTTAACAGGGGGTATAGTCACCGGGGAGCTGTTTTTT. This translates into CASSQDLTGGIVTGELFF.

The genes are TRBV7-9 and TRBJ2-5; D remains ambiguous. CDR3 length: 11 residues. Trimming pared 5 bases from V and 2 bases from J, leaving 3 bases between. Germline-derived CDR1 and CDR2 are SEHNR and FQNEAQ (reference sequence). DNA for the CDR3: TGTGCCAGCAGCCAGCAAGAGACCCAGTACTTC. Translation: CASSQQETQYF.

The CDR3 DNA follows: TGCGCCAGCAGCCAAGTAGGCGGTCTCGAGACCCAGTACTTC. It is translated as CASSQVGGLETQYF. The chain joins TRBV4-1 to TRBJ2-5; D gene uncertain. There are 14 residues in the CDR3. Trimming removed 1 base from V and 5 bases from J, with 11 bases in between. CDR1 and CDR2 from the germline V gene are MGHRA and YSYEKL.

The gene calls are TRBV28 and TRBJ1-2; no definite D call. The CDR3 has 14 amino acids. Trimming cost V 6 bases and J 4 bases, with 15 bases left between them. Germline values: CDR1 MDHEN, CDR2 SYDVKM. DNA for the CDR3: TGTGCCAGCAGGCCCCCGGCTGAGGCCTATGGCTACACCTTC. This encodes CASRPPAEAYGYTF.

This rearrangement joins TRBV28 to TRBJ2-7, with D maybe TRBD1 (5 bases). The CDR3 loop spans 13 amino acids. Looked up from germline, CDR1 is MDHEN and CDR2 is SYDVKM. Trimming left V 6 bases short and J 0 bases short, with 9 bases between. For the CDR3, the DNA is TGTGCCAGCAGGGAAGGGGTCTCCTACGAGCAGTACTTC. It is translated as CASREGVSYEQYF.

The chain carries TRBV29-1 and TRBJ1-1; D unresolved. CDR1 is SQVTM, CDR2 ANQGSEA, per germline. The CDR3 loop spans 15 amino acids. Trimming stripped 6 bases from V and 0 bases from J, with 17 bases between. The CDR3 bases are TGCAGCGTCTGCTTCAGTCAAACCTTGAACACTGAAGCTTTCTTT. Amino acids: CSVCFSQTLNTEAFF.